The next 9 T cell receptor beta chains were all read from a single sample in a study of T cell responses to AZD1222 COVID-19 vaccine (dated by TCRdb to about 2021). The meaning of the sample's time point label: about 28 days (+/-7) after the second vaccine dose. Library preparation employed the immunoSEQ multiplex PCR assay. TCRdb's version of the immuneACCESS table is confined to in-frame rearrangements and falls short of the full clone set. An unresolved V gene accounts for under half of the shortfall where checked; the remainder is of unknown origin. For this sample there are around 78,000 clones; 85% to 90% appear just once. More than 1.2% of the sample goes to the ten largest clones. Sequences were derived from peripheral blood, sampled 28 days after the second AZD1222 dose. Receptor source: an adult who received the AZD1222 COVID-19 vaccine.

The V call is TRBV24-1, the J call TRBJ2-5; D might be TRBD1 (5 bases). CDR1 is KGHDR, CDR2 SFDVKD, per germline. V was pared by 3 bases and J by 2 bases, with 15 bases between. This CDR3 is 16 amino acids long. The CDR3 region is CATSDGTGNAQETQYF. In nucleotides, the CDR3 is TGTGCCACCAGTGATGGAACAGGAAACGCTCAAGAGACCCAGTACTTC.

The rearrangement uses TRBV29-1 and TRBJ1-1, with a tentative D call TRBD1 (6 bases). CDR1 SQVTM and CDR2 ANQGSEA come from the germline V gene. CDR3 length equals 12 residues. V gave up 6 bases and J gave up 3 bases, with 11 bases separating them. The CDR3 region is CSVRTEYTEAFF. The CDR3 nucleotides are TGCAGCGTCCGGACAGAGTACACTGAAGCTTTCTTT. The full variable domain, completed using reference TRBV29-1 and TRBJ1-1, is SAVISQKPSRDICQRGTSLTIQCQVDSQVTMMFWYRQQPGQSLTLIATANQGSEATYESGFVIDKFPISRPNLTFSTLTVSNMSPEDSSIYLCSVRTEYTEAFFGQGTRLTVV.

The chain employs TRBV6-2 or TRBV6-3 and TRBJ1-1; 7 positions agree with TRBD1. Trimming took 0 bases from V and 0 from J; bases not matched to a gene: 1. The CDR3 has 15 amino acids. Germline V CDR1 and CDR2: MNHEY, SVGEGT. The CDR3: CASSYSGTVNTEAFF. Written as DNA, the CDR3 is TGTGCCAGCAGTTACTCAGGGACAGTGAACACTGAAGCTTTCTTT.

The chain joins TRBV5-1 to TRBJ1-4; 9 bases fit TRBD1. This CDR3 contains 13 residues. J gave up 4 bases and V 5 bases, and 0 bases lay outside the gene matches. The germline CDR1 and CDR2 sequences are SGHRS and YFSETQ. In nucleotides, the CDR3 is TGCGCCAGCAGGGGACAGGGTAATGAAAAACTGTTTTTT. Protein sequence: CASRGQGNEKLFF. Supplemented by reference TRBV5-1 and TRBJ1-4, the full variable domain reads KAGVTQTPRYLIKTRGQQVTLSCSPISGHRSVSWYQQTPGQGLQFLFEYFSETQRNKGNFPGRFSGRQFSNSRSEMNVSTLELGDSALYLCASRGQGNEKLFFGSGTQLSVL.

The table lists this clone with a few counts. The rearrangement uses TRBV7-2 and TRBJ1-1; D uncertain. CDR1 is SGHTA and CDR2 is FQGNSA in the germline V gene. The CDR3 consists of 12 residues. Trimming removed 3 bases from V and 8 bases from J, with 10 bases in between. CDR3 sequence (DNA): TGTGCCAGCAGCTTTTTAAAGGTAGAAGCTTTCTTT. It specifies CASSFLKVEAFF.

About this clone itself: A read error may be the cause here, since a much bigger clone is one base away. This chain connects TRBV5-4 to TRBJ2-2; tentative D call: TRBD2 (6 bases). The germline V gene has CDR1 SGHNT and CDR2 YYREEE (reference sequence). The CDR3 has 14 amino acids. Trimming cost V 0 bases and J 6 bases, with 9 bases left between them. CDR3 protein: CASSLGGGAGELFF. The DNA for the CDR3 is TGTGCCAGCAGCTTGGGGGGCGGGGCCGGGGAGCTGTTTTTT.

This chain connects TRBV3-1 (or the pseudogene TRBV3-2) to TRBJ2-7, with D possibly TRBD1 on 5 matching bases. V lost 3 bases to trimming and J lost 2 bases, with 14 bases between them. Germline V lookup: CDR1 LGHDT, CDR2 YNNKEL (reference sequence). The CDR3 contains 15 residues. The CDR3 sequence is CASSQLGRGTYEQYF. CDR3 nucleotides: TGTGCCAGCAGCCAGCTTGGTAGGGGTACCTACGAGCAGTACTTC.

The genes are TRBV28 and TRBJ2-5; the D is unclear. CDR1 is MDHEN, CDR2 SYDVKM, per germline. V lost 4 bases and J 3 bases, leaving 3 bases between the germline ends. The CDR3 loop spans 11 amino acids. The CDR3 reads CASSYEETQYF. The DNA of the CDR3 is TGTGCCAGCAGTTACGAAGAGACCCAGTACTTC.

V and J are TRBV18 and TRBJ2-7, with 8 bases lining up with TRBD1. CDR3 length: 14 amino acids. CDR1 is KGHSH and CDR2 is LQKENI in the germline V gene. V shed 3 bases and J 1 base; nucleotides not matched to a gene: 2. The DNA of the CDR3 is TGTGCCAGCTCACCCGGGACAGGTTCCTACGAGCAGTACTTC. Its protein product is CASSPGTGSYEQYF.